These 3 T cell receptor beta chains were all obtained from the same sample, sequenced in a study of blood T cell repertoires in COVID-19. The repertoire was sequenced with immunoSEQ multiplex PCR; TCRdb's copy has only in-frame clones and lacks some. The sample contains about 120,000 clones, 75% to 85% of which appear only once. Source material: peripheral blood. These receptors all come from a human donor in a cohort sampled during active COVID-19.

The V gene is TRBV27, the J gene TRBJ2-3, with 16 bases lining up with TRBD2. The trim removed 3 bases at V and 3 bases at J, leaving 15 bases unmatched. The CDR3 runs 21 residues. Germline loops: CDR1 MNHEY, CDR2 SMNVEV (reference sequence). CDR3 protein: CASSFLGGTSGGARMTDTQYF. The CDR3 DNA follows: TGTGCCAGCAGTTTTTTGGGCGGGACTAGCGGGGGGGCGAGGATGACAGATACGCAGTATTTT.

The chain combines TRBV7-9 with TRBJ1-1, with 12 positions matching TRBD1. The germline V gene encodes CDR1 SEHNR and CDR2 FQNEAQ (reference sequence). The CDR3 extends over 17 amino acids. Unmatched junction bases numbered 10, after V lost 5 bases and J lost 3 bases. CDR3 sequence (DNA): TGTGCCAGCAGCGGGTCCGGGACAGGGGGCTGGGACACTGAAGCTTTCTTT. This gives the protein CASSGSGTGGWDTEAFF.

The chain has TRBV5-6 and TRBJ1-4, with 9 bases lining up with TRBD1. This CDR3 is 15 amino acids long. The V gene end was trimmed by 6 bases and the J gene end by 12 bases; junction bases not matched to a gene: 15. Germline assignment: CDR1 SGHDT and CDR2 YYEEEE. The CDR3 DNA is TGTGCCAGCATCCTCCACGGGACAGGGATTAAGGAACTGTTTTTT. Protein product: CASILHGTGIKELFF.